These T cell receptor beta chains were read from a single sample in a study of shared clonotypes between healthy human individuals. TCRdb keeps only in-frame clones here, not all; method: immunoSEQ multiplex PCR. The sample consists of around 1.9 million clones, 85% to 95% of them appearing once. Sequencing was done on a sample of naive CD8+ T cells from PBMCs. The receptors were gathered from a man in his late teens or twenties in good health. Some clones in this sample may be carry-over from other donors' samples. Each CDR3 is given with its conserved first and last residue. D genes are given only for firm matches. For some rows the clone size is stated as once, few or many, or as a class when expanded; others skip it.

clone_size	v_call	d_call	j_call	cdr3_length	cdr3_aa	cdr3_nt
NA	TRBV18	NA	TRBJ1-4	12	CASSPGNEKLFF	TGTGCCAGCTCACCGGGGAACGAAAAACTGTTTTTT
NA	TRBV27	NA	TRBJ2-7	14	CASSALSYSYEQYF	TGTGCCAGCAGTGCTCTAAGCTACTCCTACGAGCAGTACTTC
NA	TRBV15	NA	TRBJ2-7	16	CATSHLGGAVSYEQYF	TGTGCCACCAGCCATCTGGGGGGCGCAGTCTCCTACGAGCAGTACTTC
NA	TRBV27	NA	TRBJ2-5	12	CASKTWGETQYF	TGTGCCAGCAAGACCTGGGGAGAGACCCAGTACTTC
NA	TRBV28	NA	TRBJ2-7	16	CASRPKLSSFSYEQYF	TGTGCCAGCAGACCTAAGCTAAGCAGCTTCTCCTACGAGCAGTACTTC
NA	TRBV5-5	NA	TRBJ2-5	14	CASSFVVIQETQYF	TGTGCCAGCAGCTTCGTAGTAATCCAAGAGACCCAGTACTTC
many	TRBV4-3	NA	TRBJ2-2	15	CASSQGPVPAGELFF	TGCGCCAGCAGCCAAGGACCGGTTCCCGCCGGGGAGCTGTTTTTT
NA	TRBV19	TRBD1	TRBJ1-1	15	CASSRDRQGYTEAFF	TGTGCCAGTAGCCGGGACAGACAAGGATACACTGAAGCTTTCTTT
NA	TRBV27	NA	TRBJ2-6	15	CASSLLGYGANVLTF	TGTGCCAGCAGTTTACTGGGGTATGGGGCCAACGTCCTGACTTTC
NA	TRBV7-9	NA	TRBJ2-5	19	CASSLMGLEVDPGVETQYF	TGTGCCAGCAGCTTAATGGGGTTGGAGGTGGACCCCGGGGTGGAGACCCAGTACTTC
once	TRBV18	NA	TRBJ2-1	15	CASSPRTDQYNEQFF	TGTGCCAGCTCACCCCGGACAGACCAATACAATGAGCAGTTCTTC
once	TRBV29-1	TRBD1	TRBJ2-7	15	CSVETGAGGGYEQYF	TGCAGCGTAGAGACAGGGGCCGGAGGGGGTTACGAGCAGTACTTC
NA	TRBV27	NA	TRBJ1-5	16	CASSLNGGYSNQPQHF	TGTGCCAGCAGTTTAAATGGAGGCTATAGCAATCAGCCCCAGCATTTT
once	TRBV11-2	NA	TRBJ2-3	14	CASSFSSPTDTQYF	TGTGCCAGCAGCTTTTCCTCCCCCACAGATACGCAGTATTTT
NA	TRBV6-5	TRBD1	TRBJ1-1	13	CASSYNRGTEAFF	TGTGCCAGCAGTTACAACAGGGGAACTGAAGCTTTCTTT
once	TRBV7-8	NA	TRBJ1-1	16	CASSFGKAGSNTEAFF	TGTGCCAGCAGCTTCGGTAAAGCAGGGTCGAACACTGAAGCTTTCTTT
NA	TRBV7-9	NA	TRBJ2-2	16	CASSLAREGGTGELFF	TGTGCCAGCAGCTTAGCGCGGGAAGGTGGGACCGGGGAGCTGTTTTTT
NA	TRBV7-9	TRBD2	TRBJ2-1	16	CASSSGLAGGSDEQFF	TGTGCCAGCAGCTCGGGACTAGCGGGAGGATCGGATGAGCAGTTCTTC
NA	TRBV7-9	NA	TRBJ2-1	12	CASSLGGIGQFF	TGTGCCAGCAGCTTAGGGGGTATAGGCCAGTTCTTC
NA	TRBV6-5	NA	TRBJ2-7	13	CASSYSSQSEQYF	TGTGCCAGCAGTTACTCGTCACAATCCGAGCAGTACTTC
NA	TRBV29-1	TRBD2	TRBJ2-1	11	CSAGGPNEQFF	TGCAGCGCGGGAGGGCCAAATGAGCAGTTCTTC
NA	TRBV6-5	NA	TRBJ1-4	15	CASSYLGTTNEKLFF	TGTGCCAGCAGTTACCTCGGGACAACTAATGAAAAACTGTTTTTT
NA	TRBV6-6	TRBD2	TRBJ2-1	15	CASSTRGEGYNEQFF	TGTGCCAGCAGTACCCGGGGGGAGGGGTACAATGAGCAGTTCTTC
once	TRBV27	NA	TRBJ1-5	14	CASSLMDGNQPQHF	TGTGCCAGCAGCCTGATGGACGGAAATCAGCCCCAGCATTTT
NA	TRBV6-5	TRBD1	TRBJ1-2	15	CASSYQDRGHYGYTF	TGTGCCAGCAGTTACCAAGACAGGGGTCACTATGGCTACACCTTC
NA	TRBV5-1	NA	TRBJ1-1	14	CASSLANRYTEAFF	TGCGCCAGCAGCTTGGCGAACAGGTACACTGAAGCTTTCTTT
NA	TRBV9	TRBD1	TRBJ1-5	13	CASGGQGNQPQHF	TGTGCCAGCGGAGGACAGGGCAATCAGCCCCAGCATTTT
NA	TRBV21-1	NA	TRBJ2-3	16	CASSKWDKDSTDTQYF	TGTGCCAGCAGCAAATGGGACAAGGATAGCACAGATACGCAGTATTTT
NA	TRBV6-1	NA	TRBJ1-1	16	CASSDLRIRSNTEAFF	TGTGCCAGCAGTGATTTGAGGATACGTTCCAACACTGAAGCTTTCTTT
NA	TRBV27	TRBD2	TRBJ2-7	14	CASRWAGGSYEQYF	TGTGCCAGCAGGTGGGCGGGGGGCTCCTACGAGCAGTACTTC
once	TRBV29-1	TRBD2	TRBJ2-5	16	CSVLKGRTSGEETQYF	TGCAGCGTGCTTAAGGGGAGGACTAGCGGGGAAGAGACCCAGTACTTC
NA	TRBV5-6	NA	TRBJ2-1	15	CASSLYRLPYNEQFF	TGTGCCAGCAGCTTGTATCGACTACCCTACAATGAGCAGTTCTTC
NA	TRBV27	NA	TRBJ1-5	17	CASSLLAAPNSNQPQHF	TGTGCCAGCAGTTTATTGGCAGCCCCGAATAGCAATCAGCCCCAGCATTTT
NA	TRBV6-5	NA	TRBJ2-2	15	CASSYGATNTGELFF	TGTGCCAGCAGTTACGGAGCGACCAACACCGGGGAGCTGTTTTTT
NA	TRBV11-2	TRBD1	TRBJ2-5	14	CASSLRQGLETQYF	TGTGCCAGCAGCTTACGACAGGGGTTGGAGACCCAGTACTTC
NA	TRBV25-1	NA	TRBJ2-7	12	CVTAREGYEQYF	TGTGTAACCGCGCGGGAAGGATACGAGCAGTACTTC
NA	TRBV7-9	NA	TRBJ2-7	15	CASSRAGTPLYEQYF	TGTGCCAGCAGCCGAGCCGGGACACCACTCTACGAGCAGTACTTC
once	TRBV27	NA	TRBJ1-4	14	CASGRQSSQEKLFF	TGTGCCAGTGGTAGACAGTCCAGCCAGGAAAAACTGTTTTTT
NA	TRBV29-1	NA	TRBJ2-5	15	CSVEEERGLGETQYF	TGCAGCGTTGAAGAGGAGAGGGGTCTTGGGGAGACCCAGTACTTC
NA	TRBV5-1	NA	TRBJ1-1	14	CASSITGVNTEAFF	TGCGCCAGCAGCATAACGGGGGTAAACACTGAAGCTTTCTTT
NA	TRBV29-1	TRBD1	TRBJ2-5	14	CSVFPGQDEETQYF	TGCAGCGTTTTTCCTGGACAGGACGAAGAGACCCAGTACTTC
NA	TRBV9	NA	TRBJ2-6	18	CASSVDRQGRSGANVLTF	TGTGCCAGCAGCGTAGATAGGCAGGGGAGGTCTGGGGCCAACGTCCTGACTTTC
NA	TRBV6-1	NA	TRBJ2-7	12	CASSPVSYEQYF	TGTGCCAGCAGTCCAGTGTCCTACGAGCAGTACTTC
NA	TRBV7-9	TRBD1	TRBJ1-4	15	CASRPSGGGNEKLFF	TGTGCCAGCAGGCCTTCAGGGGGCGGTAATGAAAAACTGTTTTTT
NA	TRBV6-5	NA	TRBJ1-1	16	CASSSPGRGHNTEAFF	TGTGCCAGCAGTTCCCCCGGCAGGGGACATAACACTGAAGCTTTCTTT
NA	TRBV27	NA	TRBJ1-2	15	CASSLSGGANYGYTF	TGTGCCAGCAGTTTATCGGGAGGAGCTAACTATGGCTACACCTTC
NA	TRBV13	NA	TRBJ2-7	14	CASSSSPPSGEQYF	TGTGCCAGCAGCTCCTCACCGCCAAGCGGGGAGCAGTACTTC
NA	TRBV27	NA	TRBJ2-7	16	CASSPSAGGMSYEQYF	TGTGCCAGCAGTCCAAGTGCCGGCGGGATGTCCTACGAGCAGTACTTC
NA	TRBV5-1	TRBD1	TRBJ1-5	15	CASSLPDRGHQPQHF	TGCGCCAGCAGCTTGCCTGACAGGGGGCATCAGCCCCAGCATTTT
NA	TRBV9	NA	TRBJ1-2	13	CASSVAPRYGYTF	TGTGCCAGCAGCGTCGCTCCGAGGTATGGCTACACCTTC
NA	TRBV7-2	TRBD1	TRBJ2-7	15	CASSPGTGRRREQYF	TGTGCCAGCAGCCCGGGGACAGGGAGGAGGCGCGAGCAGTACTTC
NA	TRBV2	TRBD2	TRBJ2-3	15	CASSRRLAATDTQYF	TGTGCCAGCTCGCGGAGGCTAGCGGCCACAGATACGCAGTATTTT
NA	TRBV7-9	NA	TRBJ2-5	15	CASSSHRVGEETQYF	TGTGCCAGCAGCTCGCACAGGGTAGGAGAAGAGACCCAGTACTTC
NA	TRBV28	NA	TRBJ2-7	15	CASRTIRADDYEQYF	TGTGCCAGCAGGACGATCAGGGCAGACGACTACGAGCAGTACTTC
NA	TRBV5-1	NA	TRBJ2-5	14	CASSWETSQETQYF	TGCGCCAGCAGCTGGGAGACAAGCCAAGAGACCCAGTACTTC
NA	TRBV29-1	NA	TRBJ1-1	16	CSVEYPLTAMNTEAFF	TGCAGCGTTGAATACCCTTTGACAGCTATGAACACTGAAGCTTTCTTT
NA	TRBV5-1	NA	TRBJ2-1	11	CASGGANEQFF	TGCGCCAGCGGTGGAGCAAATGAGCAGTTCTTC
once	TRBV27	TRBD2	TRBJ2-7	18	CASSFQGLAGVGFYEQYF	TGTGCCAGCAGTTTCCAGGGACTAGCGGGAGTGGGATTTTACGAGCAGTACTTC
NA	TRBV7-3	TRBD2	TRBJ2-3	16	CASSGGTSSYTDTQYF	TGTGCCAGCAGCGGAGGGACTAGCAGTTACACAGATACGCAGTATTTT
NA	TRBV28	NA	TRBJ1-5	15	CASSWRGGVGQPQHF	TGTGCCAGCAGTTGGCGGGGAGGGGTGGGCCAGCCCCAGCATTTT